The rows below give T cell receptor beta chains drawn from one sample of a study of T cell responses to AZD1222 COVID-19 vaccine. Here immunoSEQ multiplex PCR was the method, and the copy in TCRdb shows in-frame clones only, minus some. This repertoire shows 95,000 to 110,000 clones, approximately 90% found once; its top ten account for 15% to 20%. The source was peripheral blood, collected on day 0 of AZD1222 vaccination. The receptors stem from an adult in good health. Each CDR3 is given with its conserved first and last residue. D genes are given only for firm matches.

.	TRBV29-1	TRBJ1-2	CSASKLMGAYGYTF	TGCAGCGCCTCTAAACTAATGGGCGCCTATGGCTACACCTTC
TRBD1	TRBV2	TRBJ1-2	CASLLGTGSYYGYTF	TGTGCCAGTTTGCTCGGGACAGGGAGTTACTATGGCTACACCTTC
.	TRBV19	TRBJ2-3	CASSGVGGPDTQYF	TGTGCCAGTAGTGGAGTGGGGGGGCCGGATACGCAGTATTTT
.	TRBV6-5	TRBJ1-2	CASSYGQGEYGYTF	TGTGCCAGCAGTTACGGGCAGGGCGAATATGGCTACACCTTC
.	TRBV6-2/TRBV6-3	TRBJ1-4	CASSPRGANEKLFF	TGTGCCAGCAGCCCCAGGGGTGCTAATGAAAAACTGTTTTTT
.	TRBV21-1	TRBJ2-4	CASSARTAAKNIQYF	TGTGCCAGCAGCGCCCGGACAGCAGCCAAAAACATTCAGTACTTC
.	TRBV10-2	TRBJ2-7	CASSEGSGFSYEQYF	TGCGCCAGCAGTGAGGGTAGCGGTTTCTCCTACGAGCAGTACTTC
TRBD1	TRBV7-8	TRBJ1-2	CASSLGDGQGLDGYTF	TGTGCCAGCAGCTTAGGAGACGGACAGGGTTTGGACGGCTACACCTTC
.	TRBV12-3/TRBV12-4	TRBJ2-1	CASSFLVSGEQFF	TGTGCCAGCAGTTTTCTAGTATCAGGCGAGCAGTTCTTC
.	TRBV2	TRBJ2-7	CASSDSSYEQYF	TGTGCCAGCAGTGACAGCTCCTACGAGCAGTACTTC
.	TRBV3-1/TRBV3-2	TRBJ1-1	CASSLSGAGGEAFF	TGTGCCAGCAGCCTATCTGGGGCCGGAGGTGAAGCTTTCTTT
.	TRBV5-1	TRBJ2-7	CASSNTYEQYF	TGCGCCAGCAGCAACACCTACGAGCAGTACTTC
TRBD1	TRBV2	TRBJ1-1	CADLRQGSILTEAFF	TGTGCAGACTTAAGACAGGGGAGTATTCTCACTGAAGCTTTCTTT
TRBD1	TRBV19	TRBJ1-2	CASSEDRGLYGYTF	TGTGCCAGTAGCGAGGACAGGGGGCTTTATGGCTACACCTTC
.	TRBV15	TRBJ2-7	CATSRVAGAPYEQYF	TGTGCCACCAGCAGAGTTGCGGGGGCCCCCTACGAGCAGTACTTC
.	TRBV11-2	TRBJ2-1	CASSLSGAYNEQFF	TGTGCCAGCAGCCTCTCCGGGGCCTACAATGAGCAGTTCTTC